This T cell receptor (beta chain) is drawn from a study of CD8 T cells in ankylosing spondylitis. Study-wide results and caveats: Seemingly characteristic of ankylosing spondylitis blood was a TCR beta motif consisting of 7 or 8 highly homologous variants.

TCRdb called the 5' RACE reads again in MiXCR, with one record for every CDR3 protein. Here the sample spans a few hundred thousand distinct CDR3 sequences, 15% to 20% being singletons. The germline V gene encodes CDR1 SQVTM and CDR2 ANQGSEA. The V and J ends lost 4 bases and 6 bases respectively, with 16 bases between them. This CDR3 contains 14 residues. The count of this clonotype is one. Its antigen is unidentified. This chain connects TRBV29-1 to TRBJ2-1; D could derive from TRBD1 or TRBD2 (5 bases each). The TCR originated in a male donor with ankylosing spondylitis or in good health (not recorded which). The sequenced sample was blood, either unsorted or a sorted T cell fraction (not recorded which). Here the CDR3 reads CSVVKGTPFNEQFF. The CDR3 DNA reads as TGCAGCGTTGTTAAGGGGACCCCTTTCAATGAGCAGTTCTTC.